The present T cell receptor (beta chain) was sequenced within a study of blood T cells in healthy people across ages. Using a J-beta primer mix together with a sample-barcoded 5' primer, a second PCR was run for roughly 6 to 11 cycles. TCRdb analysed the 5' RACE reads with MiXCR anew, one entry per CDR3 protein. The sample yields a few hundred thousand distinct CDR3 sequences, roughly half seen once. This CDR3 is 17 amino acids long. Per germline, CDR1 SGDLS and CDR2 YYNGEE. The sample comprised blood. The receptor comes from a man in his 60s in good health. V and J are TRBV9 and TRBJ2-7, with D possibly being TRBD2 (6 bases). The closer fit of TRBJ2-5 to the DNA end suggests the J call may be wrong. For the CDR3, the DNA is TGTGCCAGCAGCGCCTACCCTGGGCTAGCGCCAGGGGAGACCCAGTACTTC. This codes for CASSAYPGLAPGETQYF.